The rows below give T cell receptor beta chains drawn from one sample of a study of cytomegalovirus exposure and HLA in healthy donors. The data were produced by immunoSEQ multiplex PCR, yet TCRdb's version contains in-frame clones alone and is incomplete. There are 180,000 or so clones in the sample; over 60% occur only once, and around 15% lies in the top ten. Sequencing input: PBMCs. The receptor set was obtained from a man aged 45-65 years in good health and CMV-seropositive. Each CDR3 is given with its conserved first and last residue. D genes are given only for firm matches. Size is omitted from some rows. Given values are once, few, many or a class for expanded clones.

CASSLTGDRPNF	TGTGCCAGCAGCCTGACAGGGGACCGGCCCAACTTT	TRBV28	TRBD1	.	TRBJ1-6
CASSPPGTENSPLHF	TGTGCCAGCAGTCCTCCCGGGACAGAGAATTCACCCCTCCACTTT	TRBV6-1	TRBD1	.	TRBJ1-6
CASSEPGLLEQYF	TGTGCCAGCAGTGAACCAGGGCTCCTCGAGCAGTACTTC	TRBV2	.	once	TRBJ2-7
CASTEGGNQPQHF	TGTGCCAGCACCGAGGGAGGGAATCAGCCCCAGCATTTT	TRBV7-2	.	.	TRBJ1-5
CASSPTSSDTGVSQPQHF	TGTGCCAGCTCACCTACTTCGTCAGATACCGGGGTCAGTCAGCCCCAGCATTTT	TRBV18	.	.	TRBJ1-5
CASSAGGTVNQPQHF	TGTGCCAGCAGCGCCGGAGGGACAGTCAATCAGCCCCAGCATTTT	TRBV9	TRBD1	.	TRBJ1-5
CASSYGQGGVKETQYF	TGTGCCAGCAGTTACGGACAGGGGGGCGTGAAAGAGACCCAGTACTTC	TRBV6-5	TRBD1	once	TRBJ2-5
CASSGGGDSNQPQHF	TGTGCCAGCAGCGGGGGGGGAGATAGCAATCAGCCCCAGCATTTT	TRBV7-9	.	.	TRBJ1-5
CASSWGQGSNSGANVLTF	TGTGCCAGCAGCTGGGGACAGGGGAGCAACTCTGGGGCCAACGTCCTGACTTTC	TRBV5-4	TRBD1	.	TRBJ2-6
CASRLVLYRGHKSPLHF	TGTGCAAGTCGCTTAGTGTTGTACAGGGGGCATAAATCACCCCTCCACTTT	TRBV12-2	.	.	TRBJ1-6
CASSWTGAEKLFF	TGTGCCAGCAGTTGGACAGGGGCTGAAAAACTGTTTTTT	TRBV27	TRBD1	.	TRBJ1-4
CASSLELAGAYGELFF	TGCGCCAGCAGCTTGGAACTAGCGGGGGCTTACGGGGAGCTGTTTTTT	TRBV5-1	TRBD2	.	TRBJ2-2
CASSPTRTGGEAFF	TGTGCCAGCAGTCCCACGCGGACAGGGGGCGAAGCTTTCTTT	TRBV28	TRBD1	.	TRBJ1-1
CAISDLPGQGYDEQFF	TGTGCCATCAGTGATCTACCGGGACAGGGGTACGATGAGCAGTTCTTC	TRBV10-3	TRBD1	.	TRBJ2-1
CASSQASHEQFF	TGCGCCAGCAGTCAAGCGTCCCACGAGCAGTTCTTC	TRBV23-1	.	.	TRBJ2-1
CASSFPSGAKNIQYF	TGTGCCAGCAGTTTCCCTAGCGGGGCAAAAAACATTCAGTACTTC	TRBV28	TRBD2	.	TRBJ2-4
CASSASQGRGVQREREAFF	TGTGCCAGCAGCGCGTCCCAGGGGAGAGGGGTCCAGCGTGAACGTGAAGCTTTCTTT	TRBV9	.	.	TRBJ1-1
CASSLGLAVNYEQYF	TGCGCCAGCAGCTTAGGACTAGCGGTTAACTACGAGCAGTACTTC	TRBV5-1	TRBD2	.	TRBJ2-7
CASSPTGTGDYGYTF	TGTGCCAGCAGCCCAACCGGGACAGGGGACTATGGCTACACCTTC	TRBV9	TRBD1	few	TRBJ1-2
CASSLGTGVMNEKLFF	TGTGCCAGCAGTTTGGGGACAGGGGTAATGAATGAAAAACTGTTTTTT	TRBV28	TRBD1	.	TRBJ1-4
CATSRGRAGGRGNEQFF	TGTGCCACCAGCAGAGGGAGGGCAGGGGGAAGAGGAAATGAGCAGTTCTTC	TRBV15	.	.	TRBJ2-1
CAWVDRAINYGYTF	TGTGCCTGGGTGGACAGGGCTATTAACTATGGCTACACCTTC	TRBV30	TRBD1	.	TRBJ1-2
CASSQDLWGGLNEQYF	TGCGCCAGCAGCCAAGATCTGTGGGGGGGCCTCAACGAGCAGTACTTC	TRBV4-1	.	.	TRBJ2-7